A selection of T cell receptor beta chains follows, all from one sample in a study of OX40 agonist ivuxolimab in advanced cancers. This table comes from immunoSEQ multiplex PCR, and its TCRdb copy is limited to in-frame clones, with some not included. The repertoire has fewer than 85,000 clones, more than 65% of them found once; the top ten carry 3.5% to 4.5%. The sample here was CD4+ or CD8+ T cells sorted from blood, taken in a trial of the OX40 agonist ivuxolimab. The receptors originated from an adult with an advanced solid tumor such as melanoma, head and neck, liver or kidney cancer. CDR3s include the opening cysteine and the closing phenylalanine or tryptophan. A D gene is named only where the DNA matches it firmly. A clone size is listed for some rows: how often the clone was seen (once, few, many), or a class if it is expanded.

clone_size	d_call	j_call	v_call	cdr3_aa	cdr3_nt
once	TRBD1	TRBJ1-3	TRBV18	CASSPLPGGQVTSGNTIYF	TGTGCCAGCTCACCACTACCAGGGGGTCAGGTTACCTCTGGAAACACCATATATTTT
.	.	TRBJ2-7	TRBV28	CASSPQGPGLYEQYF	TGTGCCAGCAGTCCTCAGGGGCCTGGTCTTTACGAGCAGTACTTC
.	.	TRBJ1-2	TRBV7-6	CASSLDRAGSRTF	TGTGCCAGCAGCTTAGATCGGGCGGGCTCCCGCACCTTC
.	TRBD2	TRBJ2-7	TRBV10-3	CAISESKGGGSEQYF	TGTGCCATCAGTGAGTCGAAAGGCGGGGGTTCCGAGCAGTACTTC
.	.	TRBJ2-5	TRBV5-1	CASSPGYQETQYF	TGCGCCAGCAGCCCGGGATACCAAGAGACCCAGTACTTC
.	TRBD1	TRBJ2-1	TRBV11-2	CASSPDRKSINEQFF	TGTGCCAGCAGCCCGGACAGGAAAAGTATCAATGAGCAGTTCTTC
.	.	TRBJ1-1	TRBV19	CASQARGRTEAFF	TGTGCCAGTCAAGCACGGGGGCGGACTGAAGCTTTCTTT
.	TRBD2	TRBJ2-3	TRBV28	CASSPTSGGLGTQYF	TGTGCCAGCAGTCCGACCTCGGGGGGGCTAGGTACGCAGTATTTT
.	.	TRBJ2-3	TRBV4-1	CASSQRGGGTDTQYF	TGCGCCAGCAGCCAACGAGGGGGGGGGACAGATACGCAGTATTTT
.	TRBD1	TRBJ1-4	TRBV7-9	CASASGTGTEKLFF	TGTGCCAGCGCTTCCGGGACAGGGACGGAAAAACTGTTTTTT
once	.	TRBJ1-3	TRBV7-9	CASSLALPFSSGNTIYF	TGTGCCAGCAGCTTAGCACTGCCGTTCTCCTCTGGAAACACCATATATTTT
few	.	TRBJ2-1	TRBV6-1	CASSEFGAGSRQFF	TGTGCCAGCAGTGAATTCGGTGCTGGGAGCCGGCAGTTCTTC
.	TRBD1	TRBJ1-1	TRBV5-1	CASSLGTGITEAFF	TGCGCCAGCAGCCTGGGGACAGGGATCACTGAAGCTTTCTTT
.	.	TRBJ1-6	TRBV7-6	CASSGRNSPLHF	TGTGCCAGCAGCGGGCGAAATTCACCCCTCCACTTT
.	.	TRBJ1-2	TRBV11-2	CASSLDLPGVSSGYTF	TGTGCCAGCAGCTTAGATTTGCCAGGGGTTAGTTCGGGCTACACCTTC
.	TRBD1	TRBJ1-1	TRBV7-9	CASSPGQGGGNLPYTEAFF	TGTGCCAGCAGCCCGGGACAGGGGGGTGGAAACTTACCTTACACTGAAGCTTTCTTT
.	.	TRBJ1-1	TRBV10-2	CASTLSGANTEAFF	TGCGCCAGCACCTTAAGCGGGGCGAACACTGAAGCTTTCTTT
.	.	TRBJ1-2	TRBV9	CASSVWGESYGYTF	TGTGCCAGCAGCGTATGGGGGGAATCGTATGGCTACACCTTC
.	TRBD2	TRBJ2-1	TRBV9	CASSVGGWNNEQFF	TGTGCCAGCAGCGTCGGGGGGTGGAACAATGAGCAGTTCTTC
.	.	TRBJ1-4	TRBV5-4	CASSPSGGPATNEKLFF	TGTGCCAGCAGCCCTAGTGGGGGGCCTGCAACTAATGAAAAACTGTTTTTT
few	.	TRBJ1-1	TRBV19	CASSIARGVGSTEAFF	TGTGCCAGTAGTATAGCGCGAGGGGTTGGTAGCACTGAAGCTTTCTTT
once	.	TRBJ2-2	TRBV11-3	CASSLTAGNGELFF	TGTGCCAGCAGCTTAACTGCGGGGAACGGGGAGCTGTTTTTT
few	.	TRBJ2-1	TRBV5-1	CASSPAQVSTREQFF	TGCGCCAGCAGCCCGGCACAGGTCTCGACGCGTGAGCAGTTCTTC
once	TRBD1	TRBJ1-1	TRBV5-1	CASSRRTGGNTEAFF	TGCGCCAGCAGCAGAAGGACAGGGGGGAACACTGAAGCTTTCTTT
.	.	TRBJ1-5	TRBV6-1	CASSEGEWVNQPQHF	TGTGCCAGCAGTGAAGGGGAGTGGGTCAATCAGCCCCAGCATTTT
few	TRBD1	TRBJ1-2	TRBV19	CASSAEGQAHYGYTF	TGTGCCAGTAGTGCCGAAGGACAGGCTCACTATGGCTACACCTTC
few	.	TRBJ1-2	TRBV19	CASKDGQANYGYTF	TGTGCCAGTAAGGACGGCCAAGCTAACTATGGCTACACCTTC
.	TRBD2	TRBJ2-3	TRBV5-1	CASSLGWTGTSVTDTQYF	TGCGCCAGCAGCTTGGGGTGGACCGGGACTAGTGTCACAGATACGCAGTATTTT
.	TRBD2	TRBJ2-1	TRBV6-1	CASRVLAGGVHEQFF	TGTGCCAGCAGGGTCCTAGCGGGGGGGGTTCATGAGCAGTTCTTC
few	.	TRBJ1-2	TRBV21-1	CASRLSTGMVYGYTF	TGTGCCAGCAGGCTTTCGACAGGGATGGTCTATGGCTACACCTTC
.	.	TRBJ2-5	TRBV7-8	CATTWGNNVETQYF	TGTGCCACCACGTGGGGAAATAACGTAGAGACCCAGTACTTC
.	.	TRBJ2-2	TRBV2	CASSESTATTPLNTGELFF	TGTGCCAGCAGCGAGTCTACAGCGACAACACCGCTAAACACCGGGGAGCTGTTTTTT
.	.	TRBJ1-5	TRBV6-5	CASSYSYDQPQHF	TGTGCCAGCAGTTACTCGTACGATCAGCCCCAGCATTTT